Following are 32 T cell receptor beta chains from one sample sequenced in a study of PD-L1 blockade in urothelial cancer. Produced via immunoSEQ multiplex PCR; TCRdb's table is partial and in-frame only. The data hold some 16,000 clones, with approximately 89% observed a single time. Time point denoted: pretreatment peripheral blood. The sample in question was PBMCs, obtained around atezolizumab (anti-PD-L1) treatment. The source of these receptors is a man between 65 and 80 years old with urothelial cancer.

This rearrangement joins TRBV30 to TRBJ2-2; the match to TRBD1 covers 7 bases. Trimming at V came to 0 bases and at J to 6 bases, leaving 4 bases not matched to a gene. The length of the CDR3 is 14 residues. Germline CDR1 reads GTSNPN; CDR2 reads SVGIG (reference sequence). In nucleotides, the CDR3 is TGTGCCTGGAGTGTAGGGACAGTCCCCGGGGAGCTGTTTTTT. Translated: CAWSVGTVPGELFF.

The J gene is TRBJ2-2, the V gene TRBV6-5, with a tentative D call TRBD2 (5 bases). The CDR3 is 13 amino acids. The V and J ends lost 7 bases and 3 bases respectively, with 9 bases between them. Germline V gene sequence: CDR1 MNHEY, CDR2 SVGAGI. Here the CDR3 reads CASKEAYTGELFF. The CDR3, as DNA: TGTGCCAGCAAGGAGGCGTACACCGGGGAGCTGTTTTTT.

This clone was seen just once. The CDR3: CASSLGGQSNQPQHF. CDR3 nucleotides: TGCGCCAGCAGCTTGGGGGGACAGAGCAATCAGCCCCAGCATTTT. The V call is TRBV5-1, the J call TRBJ1-5; TRBD1 matches 7 bases. The CDR3 consists of 15 residues. Germline-derived CDR1 and CDR2 are SGHRS and YFSETQ. The ends lost 0 bases at V and 1 base at J; junction bases unmatched: 1.

The chain links TRBV6-1 to TRBJ2-3; 15 bases fit TRBD2. This CDR3 region has 14 residues. Germline CDR1 reads MNHNS; CDR2 reads SASEGT. V was clipped by 10 bases and J by 6 bases; unmatched bases: 5. CDR3 in amino acids: CANQGTSGGDTQYF. The CDR3 nucleotides are TGTGCCAACCAAGGGACTAGCGGGGGGGATACGCAGTATTTT.

This rearrangement joins TRBV9 to TRBJ2-5; 8 bases line up with TRBD1. The CDR3 has 17 residues. Losses at the gene ends were 3 bases for V and 0 bases for J; bases not matched to a gene: 10. Per the germline V gene, CDR1 is SGDLS and CDR2 is YYNGEE. CDR3 DNA sequence: TGTGCCAGCAGCGCACCCGAGACAGGGGACGACCAAGAGACCCAGTACTTC. This encodes CASSAPETGDDQETQYF.

The J gene is TRBJ2-2, the V gene TRBV19; TRBD1 matches 9 bases. After removal of 4 bases from V and 1 base from J, the junction contained 10 bases not matched to a gene. In germline, CDR1 is LNHDA, CDR2 SQIVND (reference sequence). The length of the CDR3 is 18 residues. Here the CDR3 DNA reads TGTGCCAGTAGTACCTCCACAGGGGGCATATGGAACACCGGGGAGCTGTTTTTT. Protein: CASSTSTGGIWNTGELFF.

This rearrangement joins TRBV10-3 to TRBJ2-2; D remains unclear. CDR3 size: 12 residues. Trimming left V 9 bases short and J 7 bases short, with 12 bases between. Germline V CDR1 and CDR2: ENHRY, SYGVKD. The CDR3 region is CAITTADGELFF. CDR3 in DNA: TGTGCCATAACGACGGCGGACGGGGAGCTGTTTTTT.

V usage is TRBV27 and J usage is TRBJ2-7, with 9 bases matching TRBD1. This CDR3 spans 13 amino acids. Trimming took 7 bases from V and 5 from J; bases not matched to a gene: 6. Germline V gene sequence: CDR1 MNHEY, CDR2 SMNVEV (reference sequence). The CDR3 is CASTRTGVDEQYF. The CDR3 DNA follows: TGTGCCAGCACGCGGACAGGGGTGGACGAGCAGTACTTC.

J is TRBJ2-2 and V is TRBV10-3; D may be TRBD2 (6 bases). The CDR3 is 14 residues long. The ends were cut back, 8 bases at V and 0 bases at J, with 10 bases in the middle. Germline V gives CDR1 ENHRY, CDR2 SYGVKD. The CDR3 coding sequence is TGTGCCATCGGGACTCCCTCGAACACCGGGGAGCTGTTTTTT. Translated, it gives CAIGTPSNTGELFF.

This clone was counted a few times. The chain joins TRBV28 to TRBJ1-5; TRBD1 agrees at 10 bases. Germline-derived CDR1 and CDR2 are MDHEN and SYDVKM. This CDR3 spans 15 amino acids. After removal of 4 bases from V and 6 bases from J, the junction contained 6 bases not matched to a gene. The CDR3 here is CASSSGTGDSQPQHF. In nucleotides, the CDR3 is TGTGCCAGCAGTTCAGGGACAGGGGATAGTCAGCCCCAGCATTTT.

The CDR3 spells CASGFIAGGRAGELFF. The CDR3 nucleotides are TGTGCCAGCGGCTTTATAGCGGGGGGGCGAGCCGGGGAGCTGTTTTTT. The chain joins TRBV2 to TRBJ2-2, with 11 bases matching TRBD2. V gave up 8 bases and J gave up 6 bases; unmatched junction bases: 11. CDR1 SNHLY and CDR2 FYNNEI come from the germline V gene. This CDR3 spans 16 amino acids.

This chain links TRBV6-1 with TRBJ2-7; D gene uncertain. The V end lost 7 bases, the J end lost 4 bases, and 17 bases lay between the germline ends. The CDR3 has 14 amino acids. Germline V CDR1 and CDR2: MNHNS, SASEGT. The CDR3 region is CASTGPDWVYEQYF. CDR3 bases: TGTGCCAGCACTGGGCCCGATTGGGTATACGAGCAGTACTTC.

The chain recombines TRBV5-4 with TRBJ2-5, with 7 bases fitting TRBD2. Germline V gene sequence: CDR1 SGHNT, CDR2 YYREEE (reference sequence). J lost 4 bases, V lost 4 bases, and 10 bases had no gene match. The CDR3 spans 15 residues. The CDR3 sequence: CASSLPGLVSETQYF. The CDR3 region has the DNA TGTGCCAGCAGCCTCCCAGGACTAGTATCAGAGACCCAGTACTTC.

The chain carries TRBV6-1 and TRBJ1-5; D is unclear. The CDR3 totals 14 residues. Germline V gene data show CDR1 as MNHNS and CDR2 as SASEGT. Trimming pared 3 bases from V and 7 bases from J, leaving 13 bases between. The CDR3 DNA is TGTGCCAGCAGTGACCAAGGACTGGGGCAGCCCCAGCATTTT. The encoded protein is CASSDQGLGQPQHF.

The chain links TRBV2 to TRBJ2-3; TRBD2 matches 11 bases. Trimming removed 7 bases from V and 3 bases from J; junction bases left unmatched: 6. Germline CDR1 is SNHLY and CDR2 is FYNNEI. The CDR3 totals 15 residues. CDR3 protein: CASKSSGGATDTQYF. As DNA, the CDR3 is TGTGCCAGCAAGAGTAGCGGGGGGGCTACAGATACGCAGTATTTT. Supplemented by reference TRBV2 and TRBJ2-3, the full variable domain reads EPEVTQTPSHQVTQMGQEVILRCVPISNHLYFYWYRQILGQKVEFLVSFYNNEISEKSEIFDDQFSVERPDGSNFTLKIRSTKLEDSAMYFCASKSSGGATDTQYFGPGTRLTVL.

The gene calls are TRBV2 and TRBJ1-2, with D unclear. Germline V gene lookup returns CDR1 SNHLY and CDR2 FYNNEI. The CDR3 has 11 amino acids. Trimming took 6 bases from V and 7 from J, leaving 9 bases between them. DNA of the CDR3: TGTGCCAGCAGACTCGAGGTTGGCTACACCTTC. Translating gives CASRLEVGYTF.

This clone was counted once. The chain employs TRBV19 and TRBJ1-2; maybe TRBD1 (5 bases). The CDR3 has 14 amino acids. The germline CDR1 and CDR2 sequences are LNHDA and SQIVND (reference sequence). Trimming shortened V by 7 bases and J by 8 bases, and 20 bases separated the two germline ends. CDR3 in amino acids: CASISPKSGHGYTF. Written as DNA, the CDR3 is TGTGCCAGTATCTCCCCCAAGTCAGGGCACGGCTACACCTTC.

The CDR3 protein is CASSPGAGNIQYF. The CDR3 DNA follows: TGTGCCAGCAGCCCAGGGGCCGGCAACATTCAGTACTTC. The chain has TRBV7-6 and TRBJ2-4, with D maybe TRBD1 (6 bases). Trimming took off 5 bases at V and 7 bases at J, with 12 bases between the two ends. Germline assignment: CDR1 SGHVS and CDR2 FNYEAQ. The CDR3 has 13 amino acids.

This clone was counted only a few times. The chain combines TRBV27 with TRBJ1-4; no definite D call. V lost 5 bases and J 4 bases, leaving 17 bases between the germline ends. Germline V gives CDR1 MNHEY, CDR2 SMNVEV (reference sequence). This CDR3 region has 16 residues. The CDR3 DNA reads TGTGCCAGCAGTCCACTCGCCGGACTGAGTAATGAAAAACTGTTTTTT. This gives the protein CASSPLAGLSNEKLFF.

V and J are TRBV5-1 and TRBJ1-2; 7 nucleotides match TRBD1. Per the germline V gene, CDR1 is SGHRS and CDR2 is YFSETQ. The CDR3 is 13 residues long. Trimming took 4 bases from V and 2 from J; bases not matched to a gene: 2. CDR3 in amino acids: CASSGGQNYGYTF. CDR3 in DNA: TGCGCCAGCAGCGGGGGACAGAACTATGGCTACACCTTC.

The chain combines TRBV7-2 with TRBJ2-1, with D possibly matching TRBD2 (5 bases). CDR1 is SGHTA, CDR2 FQGNSA, per germline. The CDR3 sequence is 14 residues long. The V gene lost 5 bases and the J gene lost 5 bases, with 13 bases spanning the gap. The CDR3 DNA is TGTGCCAGCAGCGACCGGACTGGTAACAATGAGCAGTTCTTC. As protein: CASSDRTGNNEQFF.

The CDR3 is CASSGGQGYYNSPLHF. For the CDR3, the DNA is TGTGCCAGCAGCGGAGGACAGGGGTACTATAATTCACCCCTCCACTTT. The V call is TRBV5-6, the J call TRBJ1-6; 9 nucleotides align to TRBD1. With 4 bases clipped from V and 3 bases from J, the junction kept 5 bases outside the gene matches. From germline, CDR1 is SGHDT and CDR2 YYEEEE. This CDR3 has 16 residues. Supplemented by reference TRBV5-6 and TRBJ1-6, the full variable domain reads DAGVTQSPTHLIKTRGQQVTLRCSPKSGHDTVSWYQQALGQGPQFIFQYYEEEERQRGNFPDRFSGHQFPNYSSELNVNALLLGDSALYLCASSGGQGYYNSPLHFGNGTRLTVT.

The rearrangement links TRBV27 to TRBJ1-5; 7 bases fit TRBD1. Germline CDR1 and CDR2: MNHEY and SMNVEV (reference sequence). The CDR3 is 14 amino acids. Trimming cost V 3 bases and J 4 bases; bases outside gene matches: 3. For the CDR3, the DNA is TGTGCCAGCAGTTTCGGACAGGTAAATCAGCCCCAGCATTTT. Translation: CASSFGQVNQPQHF.

The chain recombines TRBV6-1 with TRBJ2-7, with a weak D call TRBD1 (5 bases). CDR3 length: 14 residues. The germline CDR1 and CDR2 sequences are MNHNS and SASEGT. The V end was cut by 4 bases, the J end by 2 bases, with 12 bases between. DNA of the CDR3: TGTGCCAGCAGTGTCTTCAGGGAACCCTACGAGCAGTACTTC. Protein product: CASSVFREPYEQYF.

CDR3: CASSPTWGWDEKLFF. DNA for the CDR3: TGTGCCAGCAGCCCCACATGGGGCTGGGATGAAAAACTGTTTTTT. The rearrangement uses TRBV9 and TRBJ1-4, with D tentatively TRBD1 (5 bases). With 4 bases removed from V and 6 bases from J, the gap between germline ends came to 16 bases. The germline CDR1 and CDR2 sequences are SGDLS and YYNGEE. This CDR3 has 15 amino acids.

The chain has TRBV7-8 and TRBJ2-1; 8 bases match TRBD2. The CDR3 extends over 18 amino acids. V lost 0 bases to trimming and J lost 7 bases; unmatched junction nucleotides: 14. CDR1 is SGHVS and CDR2 is FQNEAQ in the germline V gene. The CDR3, as DNA: TGTGCCAGCAGCTTAGCCTCACTGAGCGGGAGAAGAGAGAATGAGCAGTTCTTC. Its protein product is CASSLASLSGRRENEQFF.

The chain carries TRBV29-1 and TRBJ1-2; possibly TRBD1 for D (6 bases). This CDR3 has 15 residues. Trimming took off 7 bases at V and 3 bases at J, with 21 bases between the two ends. CDR1 is SQVTM, CDR2 ANQGSEA, per germline. The CDR3 nucleotides read TGCAGCGGGCTTTTGGACAGCCGGGGAGACTATGGCTACACCTTC. As protein: CSGLLDSRGDYGYTF.

The chain has TRBV2 and TRBJ1-5; maybe TRBD1 (5 bases). Germline V CDR1 and CDR2: SNHLY, FYNNEI. This CDR3 contains 19 residues. V lost 0 bases and J 3 bases, leaving 21 bases between the germline ends. CDR3 nucleotide sequence: TGTGCCAGCAGTGAAGCTTTGAAGTTCGGGGGATCTATCAATCAGCCCCAGCATTTT. It translates to CASSEALKFGGSINQPQHF.

The chain carries TRBV5-1 and TRBJ2-7; TRBD1 might be the D (5 bases). V was cut by 4 bases and J by 2 bases, with 7 bases left in between. Germline V gives CDR1 SGHRS, CDR2 YFSETQ. The CDR3 runs 12 residues. Written as DNA, the CDR3 is TGCGCCAGCAGCGACAGACCCTACGAGCAGTACTTC. Its translation: CASSDRPYEQYF.

The V call is TRBV2, the J call TRBJ2-7; 10 nucleotides agree with TRBD1. CDR3 length: 14 amino acids. J gave up 6 bases and V 8 bases, and 10 bases lay outside the gene matches. Germline values: CDR1 SNHLY, CDR2 FYNNEI. The CDR3 spells CASSAVRTGGEQYF. As DNA, the CDR3 is TGTGCCAGCTCAGCTGTCAGGACAGGGGGCGAGCAGTACTTC.

The chain joins TRBV7-9 to TRBJ2-7, with 7 bases that match TRBD2. Germline V gives CDR1 SEHNR, CDR2 FQNEAQ (reference sequence). V dropped 6 bases and J dropped 0; count of bases not matched to a gene: 8. The CDR3 length is 15 residues. The CDR3: CASRFGGDNSYEQYF. CDR3 DNA sequence: TGTGCCAGCAGATTTGGGGGGGATAACTCCTACGAGCAGTACTTC.

This chain joins TRBV5-5 and TRBJ1-5, with D uncertain. Germline values: CDR1 SGHKS, CDR2 YYEKEE (reference sequence). Trimming shortened V by 4 bases and J by 4 bases, and 9 bases separated the two germline ends. CDR3 length: 13 amino acids. CDR3 region: CASSRLVNQPQHF. The CDR3 DNA reads TGTGCCAGCAGCCGTCTTGTTAATCAGCCCCAGCATTTT.